A selection of T cell receptor beta chains follows, all from one sample in a study of T cell changes during pregnancy in multiple sclerosis. TCRdb's copy holds only in-frame clones and misses some; the assay was immunoSEQ multiplex PCR. This sample has tens of thousands of clones, with about 90% found just once. Sequencing used peripheral blood, obtained before pregnancy. These receptors originate from a female donor with multiple sclerosis, enrolled in a pregnancy study. CDR3s include the opening cysteine and the closing phenylalanine or tryptophan. The D gene is left open where the match is weak. Expanded clones are given a class, and other clones once, few, many or no size at all.

j_call: TRBJ2-4; d_call: TRBD1; v_call: TRBV7-2; clone_size: .; cdr3_aa: CASNDRGRHIQYF; cdr3_nt: TGTGCCAGCAACGACAGGGGGCGCCACATTCAGTACTTC
j_call: TRBJ1-5; d_call: .; v_call: TRBV9; clone_size: .; cdr3_aa: CASSRGQNNQPQHF; cdr3_nt: TGTGCCAGCAGTCGAGGACAGAACAATCAGCCCCAGCATTTT
j_call: TRBJ2-3; d_call: TRBD1; v_call: TRBV19; clone_size: .; cdr3_aa: CASSRTGITDTQYF; cdr3_nt: TGTGCCAGTAGTAGGACAGGGATCACAGATACGCAGTATTTT
j_call: TRBJ2-5; d_call: .; v_call: TRBV19; clone_size: .; cdr3_aa: CASSDVQRETQYF; cdr3_nt: TGTGCCAGTAGTGACGTACAGCGGGAGACCCAGTACTTC
j_call: TRBJ2-1; d_call: TRBD1; v_call: TRBV7-8; clone_size: .; cdr3_aa: CASTTGGVGQGGYEQFF; cdr3_nt: TGTGCCAGCACCACGGGGGGGGTGGGACAGGGGGGCTATGAGCAGTTCTTC
j_call: TRBJ2-4; d_call: .; v_call: TRBV15; clone_size: .; cdr3_aa: CATSWDTKNIQYF; cdr3_nt: TGTGCCACCAGCTGGGACACCAAAAACATTCAGTACTTC
j_call: TRBJ2-2; d_call: TRBD2; v_call: TRBV19; clone_size: .; cdr3_aa: CASSIGEPGLAGAGELFF; cdr3_nt: TGTGCCAGTAGTATAGGGGAGCCGGGACTAGCGGGGGCTGGGGAGCTGTTTTTT
j_call: TRBJ1-6; d_call: TRBD1; v_call: TRBV6-5; clone_size: .; cdr3_aa: CASTGDRGISPLHF; cdr3_nt: TGTGCCAGCACTGGGGACAGGGGGATTTCACCCCTCCACTTT
j_call: TRBJ2-7; d_call: TRBD1; v_call: TRBV27; clone_size: .; cdr3_aa: CASSSGGGEQYF; cdr3_nt: TGTGCCAGCAGTTCAGGGGGCGGAGAGCAGTACTTC
j_call: TRBJ1-5; d_call: TRBD1; v_call: TRBV27; clone_size: .; cdr3_aa: CASSLRTGSNQPQHF; cdr3_nt: TGTGCCAGCAGTTTAAGGACAGGGTCTAATCAGCCCCAGCATTTT
j_call: TRBJ2-2; d_call: .; v_call: TRBV6-5; clone_size: .; cdr3_aa: CASSPPGSGELFF; cdr3_nt: TGTGCCAGCAGTCCACCCGGGTCCGGGGAGCTGTTTTTT
j_call: TRBJ2-5; d_call: TRBD2; v_call: TRBV10-3; clone_size: .; cdr3_aa: CAISPSGRQETQYF; cdr3_nt: TGTGCCATCAGCCCTAGCGGGAGGCAAGAGACCCAGTACTTC
j_call: TRBJ1-6; d_call: .; v_call: TRBV9; clone_size: .; cdr3_aa: CASSLDIDRPDSPLHF; cdr3_nt: TGTGCCAGCAGCCTAGACATCGACAGACCAGATTCACCCCTCCACTTT
j_call: TRBJ2-2; d_call: .; v_call: TRBV5-6; clone_size: once; cdr3_aa: CASSLTGRIGELFF; cdr3_nt: TGTGCCAGCAGCCTCACAGGGCGGATCGGGGAGCTGTTTTTT
j_call: TRBJ1-1; d_call: .; v_call: TRBV12-5; clone_size: .; cdr3_aa: CASGLVLFGDLGAEAFF; cdr3_nt: TGTGCTAGTGGTTTGGTACTATTTGGAGACCTAGGCGCTGAAGCTTTCTTT
j_call: TRBJ1-5; d_call: .; v_call: TRBV13; clone_size: .; cdr3_aa: CASSLGQRPQHF; cdr3_nt: TGTGCCAGCAGCTTAGGACAGAGGCCCCAGCATTTT
j_call: TRBJ1-6; d_call: .; v_call: TRBV6-6; clone_size: .; cdr3_aa: CASIESLRSYNSPLHF; cdr3_nt: TGTGCCAGCATCGAGTCCCTGCGGTCCTATAATTCACCCCTCCACTTT
j_call: TRBJ1-1; d_call: .; v_call: TRBV4-1; clone_size: .; cdr3_aa: CASSDTGRNTEAFF; cdr3_nt: TGCGCCAGCAGCGACACCGGTAGGAACACTGAAGCTTTCTTT
j_call: TRBJ1-1; d_call: TRBD1; v_call: TRBV10-1; clone_size: .; cdr3_aa: CASSDEPRQGVGTEAFF; cdr3_nt: TGCGCCAGCAGTGATGAACCCCGACAGGGGGTAGGCACTGAAGCTTTCTTT
j_call: TRBJ1-6; d_call: TRBD1; v_call: TRBV9; clone_size: .; cdr3_aa: CASSALTGQNSPLHF; cdr3_nt: TGTGCCAGCAGCGCCCTGACAGGGCAGAATTCACCCCTCCACTTT
j_call: TRBJ2-5; d_call: TRBD2; v_call: TRBV9; clone_size: .; cdr3_aa: CASSGQPLAGRQETQYF; cdr3_nt: TGTGCCAGCAGCGGACAGCCCTTAGCGGGGAGACAAGAGACCCAGTACTTC
j_call: TRBJ1-1; d_call: .; v_call: TRBV18; clone_size: .; cdr3_aa: CASSPPGGGAGFEAFF; cdr3_nt: TGTGCCAGCTCACCACCTGGGGGGGGCGCGGGATTCGAAGCTTTCTTT
j_call: TRBJ2-2; d_call: TRBD1; v_call: TRBV6-1; clone_size: once; cdr3_aa: CASSETGVNTGELFF; cdr3_nt: TGTGCCAGCAGTGAAACAGGGGTGAACACCGGGGAGCTGTTTTTT
j_call: TRBJ1-5; d_call: .; v_call: TRBV5-1; clone_size: .; cdr3_aa: CASSLAGADNQPQHF; cdr3_nt: TGCGCCAGCAGCTTGGCCGGAGCTGACAATCAGCCCCAGCATTTT
j_call: TRBJ1-2; d_call: .; v_call: TRBV6-1; clone_size: .; cdr3_aa: CASSVQGSDGYTF; cdr3_nt: TGTGCCAGCAGTGTTCAGGGAAGTGATGGCTACACCTTC
j_call: TRBJ1-1; d_call: .; v_call: TRBV7-3; clone_size: .; cdr3_aa: CASSPRVVQEQAFF; cdr3_nt: TGTGCCAGCAGCCCCCGAGTGGTGCAGGAACAAGCTTTCTTT
j_call: TRBJ2-5; d_call: TRBD1; v_call: TRBV13; clone_size: .; cdr3_aa: CASSSRDRVRETQYF; cdr3_nt: TGTGCCAGCAGCTCCCGCGACAGGGTGAGAGAGACCCAGTACTTC
j_call: TRBJ1-2; d_call: .; v_call: TRBV6-5; clone_size: .; cdr3_aa: CASRPDRPTNYGYTF; cdr3_nt: TGTGCCAGCAGGCCCGACAGACCGACTAACTATGGCTACACCTTC
j_call: TRBJ1-6; d_call: .; v_call: TRBV9; clone_size: .; cdr3_aa: CASSEETGSSYNSPLHF; cdr3_nt: TGTGCCAGCAGCGAAGAGACCGGGAGCTCCTATAATTCACCCCTCCACTTT
j_call: TRBJ2-1; d_call: TRBD2; v_call: TRBV4-1; clone_size: .; cdr3_aa: CASSQAGLAGNNEQFF; cdr3_nt: TGCGCCAGCAGCCAGGCGGGACTAGCGGGGAACAATGAGCAGTTCTTC
j_call: TRBJ1-3; d_call: .; v_call: TRBV27; clone_size: .; cdr3_aa: CASSLFGAAGNTIYF; cdr3_nt: TGTGCCAGCAGTTTGTTTGGAGCAGCTGGAAACACCATATATTTT
j_call: TRBJ1-2; d_call: .; v_call: TRBV5-1; clone_size: .; cdr3_aa: CASSLGQDYGYTF; cdr3_nt: TGCGCCAGCAGCTTGGGGCAGGACTATGGCTACACCTTC
j_call: TRBJ1-2; d_call: .; v_call: TRBV14; clone_size: .; cdr3_aa: CASSQDSSNYGYTF; cdr3_nt: TGTGCCAGCAGCCAAGATTCGAGTAACTATGGCTACACCTTC
j_call: TRBJ2-7; d_call: TRBD1; v_call: TRBV15; clone_size: once; cdr3_aa: CATSSLRDRLHEQYF; cdr3_nt: TGTGCCACCAGCAGCCTCCGGGACAGGCTCCACGAGCAGTACTTC
j_call: TRBJ2-5; d_call: .; v_call: TRBV30; clone_size: .; cdr3_aa: CAWSVIGGAMETQYF; cdr3_nt: TGTGCCTGGAGTGTAATTGGCGGGGCTATGGAGACCCAGTACTTC
j_call: TRBJ1-1; d_call: TRBD1; v_call: TRBV7-6; clone_size: .; cdr3_aa: CASSRGTVNTEAFF; cdr3_nt: TGTGCCAGCAGCCGTGGGACAGTGAACACTGAAGCTTTCTTT
j_call: TRBJ1-4; d_call: TRBD1; v_call: TRBV30; clone_size: .; cdr3_aa: CAWSLGQATNEKLFF; cdr3_nt: TGTGCCTGGAGTCTAGGACAGGCAACTAATGAAAAACTGTTTTTT
j_call: TRBJ1-1; d_call: .; v_call: TRBV9; clone_size: few; cdr3_aa: CASSVSTGLNTEAFF; cdr3_nt: TGTGCCAGCAGCGTATCTACAGGGCTGAACACTGAAGCTTTCTTT
j_call: TRBJ1-6; d_call: TRBD1; v_call: TRBV5-1; clone_size: .; cdr3_aa: CASSLGGQGRSPLHF; cdr3_nt: TGCGCCAGCAGCTTGGGGGGACAGGGAAGATCACCCCTCCACTTT
j_call: TRBJ1-1; d_call: TRBD1; v_call: TRBV10-3; clone_size: .; cdr3_aa: CAISQETGGAFF; cdr3_nt: TGTGCCATCAGTCAAGAGACAGGGGGAGCTTTCTTT
j_call: TRBJ2-3; d_call: TRBD1; v_call: TRBV7-3; clone_size: .; cdr3_aa: CASSNTGGTDTQYF; cdr3_nt: TGTGCCAGCAGCAATACAGGGGGTACAGATACGCAGTATTTT
j_call: TRBJ2-7; d_call: .; v_call: TRBV27; clone_size: .; cdr3_aa: CASSFNYEQYF; cdr3_nt: TGTGCCAGCAGTTTCAACTACGAGCAGTACTTC
j_call: TRBJ2-3; d_call: .; v_call: TRBV27; clone_size: once; cdr3_aa: CASSFFADIQGTSTDTQYF; cdr3_nt: TGTGCCAGCAGTTTTTTCGCAGATATACAGGGTACTAGCACAGATACGCAGTATTTT
j_call: TRBJ2-3; d_call: TRBD2; v_call: TRBV19; clone_size: .; cdr3_aa: CASSGGAGGTDTQYF; cdr3_nt: TGTGCCTCCTCTGGGGGAGCGGGGGGCACAGATACGCAGTATTTT
j_call: TRBJ1-1; d_call: TRBD1; v_call: TRBV15; clone_size: .; cdr3_aa: CATSRGQMNTEAFF; cdr3_nt: TGTGCCACCAGCAGGGGACAGATGAACACTGAAGCTTTCTTT
j_call: TRBJ1-6; d_call: TRBD1; v_call: TRBV11-2; clone_size: .; cdr3_aa: CASSSRRGQGNSPLHF; cdr3_nt: TGTGCCAGCAGCTCTCGGCGCGGACAGGGGAATTCACCCCTCCACTTT
j_call: TRBJ1-1; d_call: .; v_call: TRBV27; clone_size: .; cdr3_aa: CASLTGSTEAFF; cdr3_nt: TGTGCCAGCTTAACAGGGAGCACTGAAGCTTTCTTT
j_call: TRBJ2-4; d_call: TRBD2; v_call: TRBV2; clone_size: .; cdr3_aa: CASSVPSGAKNIQYF; cdr3_nt: TGTGCCAGCAGTGTGCCTAGCGGAGCCAAAAACATTCAGTACTTC
j_call: TRBJ1-2; d_call: .; v_call: TRBV10-2; clone_size: once; cdr3_aa: CASSESAGNYGYTF; cdr3_nt: TGCGCCAGCAGTGAGTCTGCGGGAAACTATGGCTACACCTTC
j_call: TRBJ2-3; d_call: TRBD2; v_call: TRBV27; clone_size: .; cdr3_aa: CASRIPSGGLTDTQYF; cdr3_nt: TGTGCCAGCAGGATACCTAGCGGGGGCCTCACAGATACGCAGTATTTT
j_call: TRBJ1-2; d_call: .; v_call: TRBV9; clone_size: .; cdr3_aa: CASSVGDYDSALYGYTF; cdr3_nt: TGTGCCAGCAGCGTAGGGGATTATGACAGCGCGCTCTATGGCTACACCTTC
j_call: TRBJ2-5; d_call: TRBD1; v_call: TRBV5-1; clone_size: .; cdr3_aa: CASSLGTGEETQYF; cdr3_nt: TGCGCCAGCAGCTTGGGTACAGGGGAAGAGACCCAGTACTTC